This T cell receptor beta chain was captured in a study of radiation and T cells in renal cell carcinoma. Findings of the study overall: No pretreatment tumor biopsies were available for baseline clonotypes.

The CDR3 sequence is 13 residues long. With 0 bases removed from V and 1 base from J, the gap between germline ends came to 5 bases. Germline assignment: CDR1 GTSNPN and CDR2 SVGIG (reference sequence). Repertoires were generated with immunoSEQ multiplex PCR, while TCRdb's copy carries only in-frame clones and drops some. This sample carries around 70,000 clones, roughly 82% of them seen once, and the ten largest clones take 5.8%. On this clone itself: Its specificity is unknown.

As for time point: blood 2 weeks post-SBRT. The treatment is: 15 Gy SBRT to primary tumor, nephrectomy 4 weeks later. After SBRT, blood was collected at 2 and 4 weeks, plus baseline. The receptor comes from a man in his sixties with renal cell carcinoma. The sample in question was blood, obtained from a patient whose treatment included radiotherapy and nephrectomy. The chain is built from TRBV30 and TRBJ2-3; no clear D. The CDR3 bases are TGTGCCTGGAGTGTGCAGGGCACAGATACGCAGTATTTT. Translating it yields CAWSVQGTDTQYF.